A single sample is the source of the 4 T cell receptor beta chains below, sequenced in a study of blood T cells in healthy people across ages (dated by TCRdb to the mid-2010s). The library relied on 5' RACE. Instrument on record: Illumina HiSeq 2500. A second about 7 to 11 cycle PCR used a sample-barcoded 5' primer and a J-beta primer mix. Using fastp at Q25 and MiXCR, TCRdb reprocessed the public reads and kept productive beta chains. Rows matching on CDR3 protein sequence are summarized as one entry with the most common DNA and genes. In this sample the table shows hundreds of thousands of distinct CDR3 sequences, around three fifths of which occur a single time. Roughly 26% of the sample is held by the ten biggest clonotypes. The sample taken for sequencing was blood. The receptors were sampled from a man aged 35 to 55 in good health.

V and J are TRBV7-8 and TRBJ1-5; 7 nucleotides align to TRBD1. The CDR3 has 16 amino acids. From germline, CDR1 is SGHVS and CDR2 FQNEAQ. Trimming removed 5 bases from V and 3 bases from J; junction bases left unmatched: 10. The CDR3 region is CASSQTTDRINQPQHF. DNA of the CDR3: TGTGCCAGCAGCCAAACAACGGACAGGATCAATCAGCCCCAGCATTTT. Using reference TRBV7-8 and TRBJ1-5 for the parts outside the CDR3, the full variable domain is GAGVSQSPRYKVAKRGQDVALRCDPISGHVSLFWYQQALGQGPEFLTYFQNEAQLDKSGLPSDRFFAERPEGSVSTLKIQRTQQEDSAVYLCASSQTTDRINQPQHFGDGTRLSIL.

This clonotype was detected ten times or more. The chain combines TRBV5-6 with TRBJ1-4; 8 nucleotides line up with TRBD1. The CDR3 length is 14 residues. After removal of 4 bases from V and 8 bases from J, the junction contained 7 bases not matched to a gene. From germline, CDR1 is SGHDT and CDR2 YYEEEE. For the CDR3, the DNA is TGTGCCAGCAGCCGTTATAGACAGGGGGAAAAACTGTTTTTT. This encodes CASSRYRQGEKLFF.

CDR3 amino acids: CATSMGRGFVETQYF. CDR3 DNA sequence: TGTGCCACCAGCATGGGTAGGGGTTTCGTTGAGACCCAGTACTTC. The chain employs TRBV15 and TRBJ2-5, with D perhaps matching TRBD1 (5 bases). In germline, CDR1 is LNHNV, CDR2 YYDKDF (reference sequence). Trimming removed 4 bases at V and 5 bases at J, with 17 bases between. The CDR3 sequence is 15 residues long.

This clonotype was counted between two and nine times. V is TRBV10-3 and J is TRBJ1-6; no definite D call. V lost 2 bases, J lost 7 bases, and 3 bases lay in between. The CDR3 length is 12 residues. From germline, CDR1 is ENHRY and CDR2 SYGVKD. CDR3 in amino acids: CAISEENSPLHF. CDR3 in DNA: TGTGCCATCAGTGAGGAGAATTCACCCCTCCACTTT.